The clone carrying this TCR beta chain appeared a few times. What it recognizes is unknown. The data are from a study of cytomegalovirus exposure and HLA in healthy donors. In the study overall: In a previous analysis, about 100 million unique TCR beta sequences were found from 150 million to 200 million T cells. Inside one of the first data releases sat 80 million to 95 million unique TCRs taken from HLA-typed donors. Study observations and caveats: V- and J-gene trimming in TCR beta was tied to a missense DCLRE1C variant by an analysis performed later.

PCR involved 60 Vbeta and 13 Jbeta primers. In the study's own analysis: The count from a later analysis was about 80 million unique TCR beta chains, around 11 million of them shared. The data were produced by immunoSEQ multiplex PCR, yet TCRdb's version contains in-frame clones alone and is incomplete. D and trimming were read from the DNA, whereas the V and J calls and clone size are those reported in that table. The sample yields around 160,000 clones, just over 75% seen once. This receptor was taken from a woman between 35 and 50 years old in good health and CMV-seronegative. The specimen was PBMCs.

In DNA form, the CDR3 reads TGTGCCAGCAGTCCTCAGGGGAATAATGAAAAACTGTTTTTT. Protein sequence: CASSPQGNNEKLFF. V gene TRBV2 combines with J gene TRBJ1-4, with a possible D match to TRBD1 (6 bases). The CDR3 consists of 14 residues. The germline gives CDR1 SNHLY, CDR2 FYNNEI. With 5 bases removed from V and 4 bases from J, the gap between germline ends came to 11 bases.